This T cell receptor (beta chain) came from a study of glioma-infiltrating T cells after dendritic cell vaccination listed by TCRdb under 2016. General notes on the study: The cohort included approximately 15 glioblastoma patients drawn from Phase I and II dendritic cell vaccination trials, of whom 9 were newly diagnosed and 6 had recurrent disease. Survival after dendritic cell vaccination was correlated with TCR sequencing metrics such as TIL content and the overlap between tumor and blood repertoires. Each patient got three intradermal injections of the dendritic cell vaccine, spaced at biweekly intervals, in the arm below the axilla. The vaccine consisted of monocyte-derived dendritic cells cultured approximately seven days with IL-4 and GM-CSF, then pulsed overnight with autologous tumor lysate. Between 2003 and 2012, the patients were given dendritic cell vaccination pulsed with autologous tumor lysate. In glioblastoma patients vaccinated with dendritic cells, deep sequencing of TCR beta CDR3 regions served to measure tumor-infiltrating lymphocyte content and to compare repertoires between tumor and blood.

Trimming removed 5 bases from V and 6 bases from J; the gene matches leave 10 bases unexplained. Including cysteine and phenylalanine, the CDR3 has 15 amino acids. The kept DNA is CDR3 alone, 45 bases in frame from the first base. In the germline V gene, CDR1 corresponds to SNHLY and CDR2 to FYNNEI. This clone is a singleton in its sample. No cognate antigen has been identified for it. No much larger clone exists at a distance of one base, and base qualities are not known. General study outcomes and caveats: After dendritic cell vaccination, a higher estimated pretreatment TIL content predicted longer time to progression and overall survival. The three-group TCR overlap response model was described as speculative and requiring prospective validation. The cohort was small and heterogeneous, with few patients having full blood and tumor sets and even fewer initial-recurrent tumor pairs. TCR clonality showed no direct relationship with survival, which suggests that a diverse polyclonal response may be important.

Using the immunoSEQ assay, TCRB CDR3 regions were amplified from 1.5 to 2 micrograms of genomic DNA, or from all available DNA when less than that was on hand. The multiplex PCR relied on 60 forward primers for TCR V beta segments and 13 reverse primers for J beta segments. Synthetic control templates were spiked into each sample at limiting dilution to estimate reads per starting template. The Illumina HiSeq System generated sequencing reads of 87 bp. In the authors' own workflow: PCR and sequencing errors were removed by merging closely related sequences with a nearest neighbor algorithm. TCR overlap was measured as the percentage of unique tumor TCR beta sequences also present in the same patient's peripheral blood. Imported from immuneACCESS, the table was reduced by TCRdb to in-frame sequences with V and J called. These copies leave out some clones; in studies compared against another copy, an unresolved V gene accounts for under half, and the cause of the remainder is not known. That table is the source of V, J and clone size, and D and trimming were worked out from the DNA. The sample includes fewer than 85,000 clones, with roughly 84% observed a single time. The ten largest clones represent 2% to 2.5% of the sample.

The sample's time point label is to be understood as: after dendritic cell vaccination, including at tumor progression/relapse. Patients were selected on the basis of adequate residual fresh-frozen tumor tissue and more than two years of available survival data. None of the glioblastoma patients carried an isocitrate dehydrogenase mutation, although molecular status otherwise varied. PBMC were collected before vaccination, two weeks after the third vaccination, and at tumor progression if progression occurred. The Qiagen DNeasy Blood extraction Kit was used to extract genomic DNA. The chain joins TRBV2 to TRBJ1-5, and 7 junctional nucleotides match TRBD1. The sequencing here drew on blood, taken after dendritic cell vaccination. The sequence derives from a human donor with glioblastoma. The CDR3 corresponds to CASSYLAGGLQPQHF. At the DNA level, the sequence is TGTGCCAGCAGTTACCTCGCAGGGGGTCTTCAGCCCCAGCATTTT.